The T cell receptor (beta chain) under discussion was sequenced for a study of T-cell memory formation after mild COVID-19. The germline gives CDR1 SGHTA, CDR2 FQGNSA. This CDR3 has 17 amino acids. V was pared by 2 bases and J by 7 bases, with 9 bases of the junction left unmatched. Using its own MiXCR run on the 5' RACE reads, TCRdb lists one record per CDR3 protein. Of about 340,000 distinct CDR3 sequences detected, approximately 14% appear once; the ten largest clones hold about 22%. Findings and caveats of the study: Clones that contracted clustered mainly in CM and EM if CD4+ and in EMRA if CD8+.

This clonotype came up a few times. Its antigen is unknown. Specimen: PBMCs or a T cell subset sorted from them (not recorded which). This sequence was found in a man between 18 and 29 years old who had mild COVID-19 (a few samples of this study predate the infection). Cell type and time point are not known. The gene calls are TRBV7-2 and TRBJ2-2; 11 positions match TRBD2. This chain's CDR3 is CASSLRVAGGPGGELFF. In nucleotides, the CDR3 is TGTGCCAGCAGCTTACGGGTAGCGGGGGGGCCCGGCGGGGAGCTGTTTTTT.